Listed below are T cell receptor beta chains from one sample, sequenced in a study of cytomegalovirus exposure and HLA in healthy donors. This table comes from immunoSEQ multiplex PCR, and its TCRdb copy is limited to in-frame clones, with some not included. The table shows under 200,000 clones, with roughly 80% occurring only once. Sequencing input: PBMCs. The receptor source for this set is a man aged 30 to 45 in good health and CMV-seronegative. The CDR3 runs from the conserved cysteine through the conserved F or W. A D gene is named only where the DNA matches it firmly. Rows give clone size only sometimes, using once, few, many, or a class for an expanded clone.

D gene: TRBD2; CDR3 length: 18; clone size: few; J gene: TRBJ2-1; V gene: TRBV11-1; CDR3 DNA: TGTGCCAGCAGCTTTATAGCTAGCGGGGGACTCTCCTACAATGAGCAGTTCTTC; CDR3 protein: CASSFIASGGLSYNEQFF
D gene: NA; CDR3 length: 15; clone size: once; J gene: TRBJ1-4; V gene: TRBV6-5; CDR3 DNA: TGTGCCAGCAGTCTCCGTGTTGGAGGGAATAGGGAACTGTTTTTT; CDR3 protein: CASSLRVGGNRELFF
D gene: TRBD1; CDR3 length: 18; clone size: NA; J gene: TRBJ1-5; V gene: TRBV19; CDR3 DNA: TGTGCCAGTAGTATTGAACTGGGGACAGGGCCTACCAATCAGCCCCAGCATTTT; CDR3 protein: CASSIELGTGPTNQPQHF
D gene: NA; CDR3 length: 11; clone size: NA; J gene: TRBJ1-1; V gene: TRBV6-6; CDR3 DNA: TGTGCCAGCATTCAGAACACTGAAGCTTTCTTT; CDR3 protein: CASIQNTEAFF
D gene: NA; CDR3 length: 13; clone size: NA; J gene: TRBJ2-3; V gene: TRBV5-1; CDR3 DNA: TGCGCCAGCAGCGGGGGGGCCACAGATACGCAGTATTTT; CDR3 protein: CASSGGATDTQYF
D gene: TRBD1; CDR3 length: 15; clone size: few; J gene: TRBJ1-2; V gene: TRBV9; CDR3 DNA: TGTGCCAGCACCCTGCACCCCGACAGGGGTAGTGGCTACACCTTC; CDR3 protein: CASTLHPDRGSGYTF
D gene: TRBD2; CDR3 length: 16; clone size: NA; J gene: TRBJ2-3; V gene: TRBV5-6; CDR3 DNA: TGTGCCAGCAGCTTCTCAGGCGCGGGAGTCATAGATACGCAGTATTTT; CDR3 protein: CASSFSGAGVIDTQYF
D gene: TRBD2; CDR3 length: 18; clone size: NA; J gene: TRBJ2-7; V gene: TRBV7-9; CDR3 DNA: TGTGCCAGCAGCTCTCCTTGGCTAGCGGGAGGTATACTCTACGAGCAGTACTTC; CDR3 protein: CASSSPWLAGGILYEQYF
D gene: NA; CDR3 length: 15; clone size: NA; J gene: TRBJ2-7; V gene: TRBV6-6; CDR3 DNA: TGTGCCAGCAGTTACTCTGGTCAGGCGACCTACGAGCAGTACTTC; CDR3 protein: CASSYSGQATYEQYF
D gene: NA; CDR3 length: 16; clone size: NA; J gene: TRBJ1-5; V gene: TRBV30; CDR3 DNA: TGTGCCTGGAGGCCCCTCCAGGGCCTTGGCAATCAGCCCCAGCATTTT; CDR3 protein: CAWRPLQGLGNQPQHF
D gene: NA; CDR3 length: 15; clone size: NA; J gene: TRBJ1-1; V gene: TRBV4-1; CDR3 DNA: TGCGCCAGCAGCCAAGCGGGACATCTGAACACTGAAGCTTTCTTT; CDR3 protein: CASSQAGHLNTEAFF
D gene: NA; CDR3 length: 12; clone size: NA; J gene: TRBJ1-4; V gene: TRBV2; CDR3 DNA: TGTGCCAGCAGTGATCTTCATGAAAAACTGTTTTTT; CDR3 protein: CASSDLHEKLFF
D gene: TRBD1; CDR3 length: 13; clone size: once; J gene: TRBJ1-2; V gene: TRBV30; CDR3 DNA: TGTGCCCACGCACCGGGACAGGGCATCGGCTACACCTTC; CDR3 protein: CAHAPGQGIGYTF
D gene: NA; CDR3 length: 12; clone size: NA; J gene: TRBJ2-7; V gene: TRBV2; CDR3 DNA: TGTGCCAGCAGTGAAAGAGGTTACGAGCAGTACTTC; CDR3 protein: CASSERGYEQYF
D gene: NA; CDR3 length: 15; clone size: NA; J gene: TRBJ1-5; V gene: TRBV5-6; CDR3 DNA: TGTGCCAGCAGCTTTGGGAGGTATAGCAATCAGCCCCAGCATTTT; CDR3 protein: CASSFGRYSNQPQHF
D gene: NA; CDR3 length: 15; clone size: NA; J gene: TRBJ2-5; V gene: TRBV7-2; CDR3 DNA: TGTGCCAGCAGCCTCCAACGGGGGAAGGGAGAGACCCAGTACTTC; CDR3 protein: CASSLQRGKGETQYF
D gene: NA; CDR3 length: 15; clone size: NA; J gene: TRBJ1-5; V gene: TRBV6-5; CDR3 DNA: TGTGCCAGCAGTCCAGGGCGATATAGCAATCAGCCCCAGCATTTT; CDR3 protein: CASSPGRYSNQPQHF
D gene: NA; CDR3 length: 11; clone size: NA; J gene: TRBJ1-1; V gene: TRBV20-1; CDR3 DNA: TGCAGTGCTAGGGAGCACACTGAAGCTTTCTTT; CDR3 protein: CSAREHTEAFF
D gene: NA; CDR3 length: 14; clone size: NA; J gene: TRBJ1-2; V gene: TRBV19; CDR3 DNA: TGTGCCAGTGGCCTAGGCCTGAGTAACTATGGCTACACCTTC; CDR3 protein: CASGLGLSNYGYTF
D gene: TRBD1; CDR3 length: 15; clone size: NA; J gene: TRBJ2-2; V gene: TRBV6-5; CDR3 DNA: TGTGCCAGCAGGCCCCTGGACAGGGTGGCGGGGGAGCTGTTTTTT; CDR3 protein: CASRPLDRVAGELFF
D gene: NA; CDR3 length: 13; clone size: NA; J gene: TRBJ1-3; V gene: TRBV27; CDR3 DNA: TGTGCCAGCAGTTTAGAGATGGGAAACACCATATATTTT; CDR3 protein: CASSLEMGNTIYF
D gene: NA; CDR3 length: 15; clone size: NA; J gene: TRBJ1-2; V gene: TRBV28; CDR3 DNA: TGTGCCAGCAACCTCCGACGGGGGGGCGCGGGGGGCTACACCTTC; CDR3 protein: CASNLRRGGAGGYTF
D gene: NA; CDR3 length: 16; clone size: NA; J gene: TRBJ2-1; V gene: TRBV19; CDR3 DNA: TGTGCCAGTAGTATTGAGGCCGCGGCCCTCCACAATGAGCAGTTCTTC; CDR3 protein: CASSIEAAALHNEQFF
D gene: TRBD1; CDR3 length: 14; clone size: NA; J gene: TRBJ2-5; V gene: TRBV14; CDR3 DNA: TGTGCCAGCAGCCAAAGGGGGACAGGGGCGACCCAGTACTTC; CDR3 protein: CASSQRGTGATQYF
D gene: NA; CDR3 length: 16; clone size: NA; J gene: TRBJ1-3; V gene: TRBV6-5; CDR3 DNA: TGTGCCAGCAGTTCGAGGCCGATGAAATCTGGAAACACCATATATTTT; CDR3 protein: CASSSRPMKSGNTIYF
D gene: NA; CDR3 length: 14; clone size: few; J gene: TRBJ2-3; V gene: TRBV7-6; CDR3 DNA: TGTGCCAGCAGCGAGGTTTTCGGCACAGATACGCAGTATTTT; CDR3 protein: CASSEVFGTDTQYF
D gene: TRBD1; CDR3 length: 16; clone size: once; J gene: TRBJ2-7; V gene: TRBV6-5; CDR3 DNA: TGTGCCAGCAGTTTTTGGAGAGGACAGGGCTCTTACGAGCAGTACTTC; CDR3 protein: CASSFWRGQGSYEQYF
D gene: NA; CDR3 length: 15; clone size: NA; J gene: TRBJ2-1; V gene: TRBV7-7; CDR3 DNA: TGTGCTAGCAGCCTGACACTAGACTCCTACAATGAGCAGTTCTTC; CDR3 protein: CASSLTLDSYNEQFF
D gene: NA; CDR3 length: 13; clone size: NA; J gene: TRBJ1-6; V gene: TRBV30; CDR3 DNA: TGTGCCTGGAGTGAACAGGGTTGGGCACCCCTCCACTTT; CDR3 protein: CAWSEQGWAPLHF
D gene: NA; CDR3 length: 15; clone size: few; J gene: TRBJ1-6; V gene: TRBV18; CDR3 DNA: TGTGCCAGCTCTGCGGGGGGGGTGTCGGGCTCACCCCTCCACTTT; CDR3 protein: CASSAGGVSGSPLHF
D gene: NA; CDR3 length: 12; clone size: few; J gene: TRBJ2-1; V gene: TRBV11-1; CDR3 DNA: TGTGCCAGCAGCCTGGGAACAGGTGAGCAGTTCTTC; CDR3 protein: CASSLGTGEQFF
D gene: TRBD2; CDR3 length: 15; clone size: NA; J gene: TRBJ2-7; V gene: TRBV4-1; CDR3 DNA: TGCGCCAGCAGCCCCGGGGGGGGCGGGAGGTACGAGCAGTACTTC; CDR3 protein: CASSPGGGGRYEQYF